This T cell receptor beta chain came from a study of coeliac disease. Here immunoSEQ multiplex PCR was the method, and the copy in TCRdb shows in-frame clones only, minus some. The sample lists under 10,000 clones, 57% occurring once. Germline values: CDR1 MNHEY, CDR2 SVGAGI. This CDR3 region has 13 residues. V was clipped by 7 bases and J by 7 bases; unmatched bases: 4. V is TRBV6-5 and J is TRBJ2-7; 13 positions agree with TRBD2. This receptor was obtained from a woman aged 60-70 years with celiac disease. Specimen: intraepithelial lymphocytes from the gut. The CDR3: CASTPGLAGEQYF. For the CDR3, the DNA is TGTGCCAGCACCCCGGGACTAGCGGGAGAGCAGTACTTC.